This TCR beta chain is drawn from a study of CD8 T cells in ankylosing spondylitis. The study's findings and limits: Earlier work had already found some motif variants in reactive arthritis synovial fluid and blood. Clones linked to disease were reported to show significant enrichment in matched ankylosing spondylitis synovial fluid. Those disease-linked clones were CD8+; they were also relatively rare in peripheral blood. Apparently characteristic of ankylosing spondylitis blood was a TCR beta motif (eight highly homologous variants).

In this sample, this clonotype turned up many times. The antigen is unknown. Generation of TCR beta libraries employed quantitative 5'-RACE incorporating molecular barcodes. TCRdb recomputed calls from the 5' RACE reads with MiXCR, one row per CDR3 protein. The sample yields 800,000 to 900,000 distinct CDR3 sequences, roughly 10% seen once. The sequenced material came from blood, either unsorted or a sorted T cell fraction (not recorded which). The source is a male donor with ankylosing spondylitis.

The CDR3 loop reads CASSLSSTDTQYF. DNA for the CDR3: TGTGCCAGCAGCTTGTCAAGCACAGATACGCAGTATTTT. The chain links TRBV7-3 to TRBJ2-3, with no clear D. The length of the CDR3 is 13 residues. Deletions cut 3 bases from V and 0 bases from J, with 4 bases between. Germline loops: CDR1 SGHTA, CDR2 FQGTGA.